What follows is one TCR beta chain and its context. PCR was performed using 60 Vbeta and 13 Jbeta primers. Method: immunoSEQ multiplex PCR; TCRdb's copy keeps in-frame clones and lacks some. Of approximately 250,000 clones listed, around 80% are singletons. The data stem from a study of cytomegalovirus exposure and HLA in healthy donors. The germline V gene has CDR1 GTSNPN and CDR2 SVGIG (reference sequence). V dropped 0 bases and J dropped 5 bases, with 6 bases sitting between them. The CDR3 runs 12 residues. The source is a boy between 10 and 17 years old in good health and CMV-seronegative. Input material: PBMCs. The gene calls are TRBV30 and TRBJ2-3, with D possibly matching TRBD2 (5 bases). In DNA, the CDR3 is TGTGCCTGGAGTGTGGCGGGAGATACGCAGTATTTT. It yields the protein CAWSVAGDTQYF. Drawing the rest from reference TRBV30 and TRBJ2-3, the complete variable domain is SQTIHQWPATLVQPVGSPLSLECTVEGTSNPNLYWYRQAAGRGLQLLFYSVGIGQISSEVPQNLSASRPQDRQFILSSKKLLLSDSGFYLCAWSVAGDTQYFGPGTRLTVL.